The 20 T cell receptor beta chains given below trace back to one sample, sequenced in a study of cytomegalovirus exposure and HLA in healthy donors. With 60 Vbeta and 13 Jbeta primers, the PCR was carried out. TCRdb keeps only in-frame clones here, not all; method: immunoSEQ multiplex PCR. The repertoire has about 130,000 clones, roughly 79% of them found once; the top ten carry roughly 1.9%. Sequencing was performed on PBMCs. These receptors originate from a middle-aged woman in good health and CMV-seronegative.

V and J are TRBV29-1 and TRBJ1-3; D is ambiguous. The germline V gene has CDR1 SQVTM and CDR2 ANQGSEA. The CDR3 runs to 14 residues. V was clipped by 2 bases and J by 0 bases, with 8 bases between them. The CDR3 reads CSVERRSSGNTIYF. The CDR3 nucleotides are TGCAGCGTTGAAAGACGGAGCTCTGGAAACACCATATATTTT.

The genes are TRBV27 and TRBJ1-2, with TRBD1 identical over 10 bases. V was pared by 5 bases and J by 2 bases, with 8 bases of the junction left unmatched. The CDR3 runs to 16 residues. Per germline, CDR1 MNHEY and CDR2 SMNVEV (reference sequence). CDR3 nucleotides: TGTGCCAGCAGTGCCCGACAGGGGGCGTCAAACTATGGCTACACCTTC. The encoded protein is CASSARQGASNYGYTF.

The chain uses TRBV7-2 and TRBJ2-1; 12 bases line up with TRBD2. The germline gives CDR1 SGHTA, CDR2 FQGNSA. V shed 3 bases, J shed 9 bases, and the junction held 9 bases outside the gene matches. The CDR3 sequence is 16 residues long. The CDR3 bases are TGTGCCAGCAGCTTCGAGACTAGCGGGAGTATAAGTGAGCAGTTCTTC. Translating it yields CASSFETSGSISEQFF.

The chain recombines TRBV10-3 with TRBJ2-3; possibly TRBD1 for D (6 bases). Per the germline V gene, CDR1 is ENHRY and CDR2 is SYGVKD. V dropped 10 bases and J dropped 2 bases, with 22 bases sitting between them. The CDR3 length is 16 residues. The CDR3 nucleotides are TGTGCCACTCAGACGGGACAACGGACAGACACAGATACGCAGTATTTT. Translated: CATQTGQRTDTDTQYF.

The chain employs TRBV7-2 and TRBJ2-7; possible D gene TRBD1, 5 bases. Per the germline V gene, CDR1 is SGHTA and CDR2 is FQGNSA. The CDR3 spans 14 residues. V was pared by 3 bases and J by 4 bases, with 13 bases between. The DNA of the CDR3 is TGTGCCAGCAGCTTGATAGGGGCCAGTTACGAGCAGTACTTC. It yields the protein CASSLIGASYEQYF.

The gene calls are TRBV28 and TRBJ1-3, with D hard to call. This CDR3 comprises 12 residues. The V end was cut by 8 bases, the J end by 7 bases, with 12 bases between. From germline, CDR1 is MDHEN and CDR2 SYDVKM. CDR3 in amino acids: CASGRLGNTIYF. For the CDR3, the DNA is TGTGCCAGCGGTCGGCTCGGGAACACCATATATTTT.

This chain uses TRBV28 with TRBJ1-2, with D perhaps matching TRBD1 (5 bases). Trimming removed 1 base at V and 4 bases at J, with 10 bases between. This CDR3 has 14 amino acids. Germline V gene data show CDR1 as MDHEN and CDR2 as SYDVKM. The CDR3 DNA is TGTGCCAGCAGTTTATATAGGGGTGGCTATGGCTACACCTTC. Protein product: CASSLYRGGYGYTF.

On this clone: Compared with germline, one end of the junction differs, possibly owing to a read error. The V gene is TRBV19, the J gene TRBJ2-7; 7 bases align to TRBD1. Germline CDR1 reads LNHDA; CDR2 reads SQIVND (reference sequence). This CDR3 is built from 14 residues. The CDR3 loop reads CASSIGTGSYGQYF. In DNA, the CDR3 is TGTGCCAGTAGTATAGGGACAGGCTCCTACGGGCAGTACTTC.

The rearrangement links TRBV9 to TRBJ1-5, with D maybe TRBD1 (6 bases). This CDR3 is 15 amino acids long. CDR1 and CDR2 (germline): SGDLS, YYNGEE. With 4 bases removed from V and 4 bases from J, the gap between germline ends came to 15 bases. The CDR3 spells CASSPLGAENQPQHF. Here the CDR3 DNA reads TGTGCCAGCAGCCCCCTGGGGGCGGAGAATCAGCCCCAGCATTTT.

The chain is built from TRBV11-2 and TRBJ2-7, with 9 nucleotides matching TRBD1. This CDR3 has 12 residues. After removal of 6 bases from V and 7 bases from J, the junction contained 4 bases not matched to a gene. Germline V gene lookup returns CDR1 SGHAT and CDR2 FQNNGV. CDR3 in DNA: TGTGCCAGCAGGGACAGGGGATGGGAGCAGTACTTC. It is translated as CASRDRGWEQYF.

The V and J genes are TRBV6-1 and TRBJ1-2; D is unclear. Germline CDR1 and CDR2: MNHNS and SASEGT. The CDR3 totals 17 residues. The ends were cut back, 1 base at V and 4 bases at J, with 19 bases in the middle. CDR3 sequence reads: CASSEEAMTLGSYGYTF. In nucleotides, the CDR3 is TGTGCCAGCAGTGAAGAGGCTATGACCCTAGGGAGCTATGGCTACACCTTC.

V and J are TRBV25-1 and TRBJ2-7; 10 bases are shared with TRBD2. Germline CDR1 and CDR2: MGHDK and SYGVNS. Trimming took 4 bases from V and 4 from J; bases not matched to a gene: 4. The CDR3 contains 14 residues. The CDR3: CASSGSGRGYEQYF. The CDR3 DNA reads TGTGCCAGCAGTGGGAGCGGGAGGGGTTACGAGCAGTACTTC.

This sequence joins TRBV28 and TRBJ2-7, with TRBD2 as a possible D gene (6 bases). Looked up from germline, CDR1 is MDHEN and CDR2 is SYDVKM. V dropped 7 bases and J dropped 0 bases, with 13 bases sitting between them. This CDR3 is built from 14 residues. The CDR3 bases are TGTGCCAGCATAGGAGGGGCATCCTCCTACGAGCAGTACTTC. It specifies CASIGGASSYEQYF.

The gene calls are TRBV30 and TRBJ2-7; no clear D gene. Germline assignment: CDR1 GTSNPN and CDR2 SVGIG (reference sequence). V gave up 2 bases and J gave up 6 bases, with 11 bases separating them. The CDR3 runs to 12 residues. Written as DNA, the CDR3 is TGTGCCTGGAGTCCCCAGTTTACCGAGCAGTACTTC. Encoded protein: CAWSPQFTEQYF.

The chain links TRBV15 to TRBJ2-2; tentatively, D is TRBD1 (5 bases). The CDR3 spans 14 residues. V shed 3 bases and J shed 2 bases, with 7 bases lying between them. CDR1 is LNHNV, CDR2 YYDKDF, per germline (reference sequence). CDR3 coding DNA: TGTGCCACCAGCAGGGGGCTCAACACCGGGGAGCTGTTTTTT. Amino acids: CATSRGLNTGELFF.

The chain joins TRBV6-1 to TRBJ1-5; 7 nucleotides match TRBD1. J lost 1 base, V lost 6 bases, and 3 bases had no gene match. This CDR3 spans 14 amino acids. The V gene's germline CDR1 is MNHNS and CDR2 SASEGT. CDR3 residues: CASRGQTSNQPQHF. The CDR3 nucleotides read TGTGCCAGCAGGGGACAGACAAGCAATCAGCCCCAGCATTTT.

The rearrangement uses TRBV5-6 and TRBJ1-1, with TRBD1 matching 8 bases. Looked up from germline, CDR1 is SGHDT and CDR2 is YYEEEE. V lost 0 bases, J lost 7 bases, and 8 bases stayed unmatched. CDR3 length: 15 amino acids. In DNA, the CDR3 is TGTGCCAGCAGCTTGGAGTCAGGGGGCTATAGTGAAGCTTTCTTT. Translating gives CASSLESGGYSEAFF.

This clone turned up a few times. CDR3 loop: CATSRVIAGVSIQYF. CDR3 coding DNA: TGTGCCACCAGCAGAGTTATAGCGGGAGTTTCCATTCAGTACTTC. This chain uses TRBV15 with TRBJ2-4; 9 bases fit TRBD2. With V trimmed by 1 base and J by 9 bases, 7 bases remained unmatched. The CDR3 spans 15 residues. Germline V gene data show CDR1 as LNHNV and CDR2 as YYDKDF (reference sequence).

The chain carries TRBV28 and TRBJ2-7; 10 bases are shared with TRBD1. Germline assignment: CDR1 MDHEN and CDR2 SYDVKM. This CDR3 has 16 residues. V shed 5 bases and J 6 bases; nucleotides not matched to a gene: 13. CDR3 DNA sequence: TGTGCCAGCAGTCCATTGTGGGGACAGGGGCCAACCGAGCAGTACTTC. This sequence encodes CASSPLWGQGPTEQYF.

The chain has TRBV27 and TRBJ2-3; the D gene is possibly TRBD1 (6 bases). The CDR3 has 14 residues. V lost 4 bases and J lost 7, with 15 bases in between. CDR1 MNHEY and CDR2 SMNVEV come from the germline V gene (reference sequence). CDR3 region: CASSWDKRANTQYF. As DNA, the CDR3 is TGTGCCAGCAGTTGGGACAAAAGGGCGAATACGCAGTATTTT.